This T cell receptor beta chain was found in a study of monozygotic twins with inflammatory bowel disease. Reprocessing the 5' RACE reads, TCRdb reports a single entry for every CDR3 protein and omits DNA. Its table lists 150,000 to 200,000 distinct CDR3 sequences. This CDR3 region has 17 residues. CDR1 is DFQATT and CDR2 is SNEGSKA in the germline V gene (reference sequence). The receptor's source is a human donor with ulcerative colitis or Crohn's disease, or a healthy co-twin of an affected twin (not recorded which). The material sequenced was blood. The chain employs TRBV20-1 and TRBJ2-2; TCRdb's D call of TRBD2 is untestable without DNA. Here the CDR3 reads CSAKRTSGGANTGELFF.